The TCR beta chain described here comes from a study of cytomegalovirus exposure and HLA in healthy donors. In this sample, this clone turned up once. Its matching antigen is unknown. Profiling relied on immunoSEQ multiplex PCR, and the TCRdb table lists in-frame clones only, not all of them. The sample lists more than 200,000 clones, roughly 91% occurring once. V was pared by 6 bases and J by 7 bases, with 6 bases of the junction left unmatched. The CDR3 is 12 residues long. Per the germline V gene, CDR1 is SNHLY and CDR2 is FYNNEI. Regarding the study as a whole: Despite most TCR sequences being rare, some public TCRs occurred in many donors.

Sequencing was done on a sample of PBMCs. This TCR was recovered from a woman aged 25 to 45 in good health and CMV-seronegative. The V gene is TRBV2, the J gene TRBJ2-7; 7 bases are a match to TRBD1. CDR3 in amino acids: CASSDRVGEQYF. The CDR3 nucleotides are TGTGCCAGCAGCGACAGGGTGGGAGAGCAGTACTTC.